This T cell receptor beta chain was identified during a study of blood T cell repertoires in COVID-19. At the level of the study: There were acute and convalescent COVID-19 samples, and they came from the United States, Italy and Spain. Sources were T cells, B-cell-depleted T cells, or PBMCs; the material itself was cDNA or gDNA.

The CDR3 totals 13 residues. Trimming took 7 bases from V and 4 from J, leaving 10 bases between them. Germline CDR1 and CDR2: MNHEY and SMNVEV (reference sequence). In the authors' workflow: For nucleated cells, counts were estimated from reference gene primer amplification. TCRdb's copy holds only in-frame clones and misses some; the assay was immunoSEQ multiplex PCR. V and J calls and clone size are given by that table; D and trimming were obtained from the DNA. The sample has tens of thousands of clones, about 88% seen once. The chain has TRBV27 and TRBJ2-2; the D gene is possibly TRBD2 (6 bases). This TCR was recovered from a human donor with active COVID-19. The donor label of this sample is uncertain. The sequencing sample was made of peripheral blood. CDR3 region: CASTDYGTGELFF. As DNA, the CDR3 is TGTGCCAGCACGGACTACGGCACCGGGGAGCTGTTTTTT.